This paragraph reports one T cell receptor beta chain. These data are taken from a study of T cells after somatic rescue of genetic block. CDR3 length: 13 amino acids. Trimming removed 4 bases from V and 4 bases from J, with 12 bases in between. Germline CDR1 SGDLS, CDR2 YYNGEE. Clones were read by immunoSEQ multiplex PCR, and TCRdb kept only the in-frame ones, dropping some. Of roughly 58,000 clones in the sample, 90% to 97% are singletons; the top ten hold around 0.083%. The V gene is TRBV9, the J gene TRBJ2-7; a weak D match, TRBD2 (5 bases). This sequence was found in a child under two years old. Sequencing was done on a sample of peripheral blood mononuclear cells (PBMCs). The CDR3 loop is CASSPDSLYEQYF. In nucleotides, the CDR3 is TGTGCCAGCAGCCCGGACTCCTTATACGAGCAGTACTTC.